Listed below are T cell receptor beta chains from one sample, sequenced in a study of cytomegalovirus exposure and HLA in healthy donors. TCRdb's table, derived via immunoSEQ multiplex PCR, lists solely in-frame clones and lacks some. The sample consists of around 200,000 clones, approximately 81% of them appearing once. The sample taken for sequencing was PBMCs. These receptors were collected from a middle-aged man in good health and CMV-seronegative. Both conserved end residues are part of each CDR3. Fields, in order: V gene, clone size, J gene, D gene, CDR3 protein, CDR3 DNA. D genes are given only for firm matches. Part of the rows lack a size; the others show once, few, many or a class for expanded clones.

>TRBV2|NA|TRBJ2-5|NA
CASSENWQETQYF
TGTGCCAGCAGTGAGAACTGGCAAGAGACCCAGTACTTC
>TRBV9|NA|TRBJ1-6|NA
CASSPQGNSLNSPLHF
TGTGCCAGCAGCCCCCAGGGGAACAGCTTGAATTCACCCCTCCACTTT
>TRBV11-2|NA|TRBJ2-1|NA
CASSLVAGWDEQFF
TGTGCCAGCAGCTTAGTGGCAGGGTGGGATGAGCAGTTCTTC
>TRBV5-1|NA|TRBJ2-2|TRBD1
CASSSGQGAGELFF
TGCGCCAGCAGCTCGGGACAGGGTGCCGGGGAGCTGTTTTTT
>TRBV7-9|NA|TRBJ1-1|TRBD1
CASRSGQGNTEAFF
TGTGCCAGCAGATCTGGACAGGGGAACACTGAAGCTTTCTTT
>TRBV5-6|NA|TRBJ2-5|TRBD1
CASSLPGGREETQYF
TGTGCCAGCAGCTTACCAGGGGGTCGGGAAGAGACCCAGTACTTC
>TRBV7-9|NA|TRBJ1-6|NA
CASSLMGTHNSPLHF
TGTGCCAGCAGCTTAATGGGGACTCACAATTCACCCCTCCACTTT
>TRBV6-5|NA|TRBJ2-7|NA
CASSYGAAKAYEQYF
TGTGCCAGCAGTTACGGGGCAGCGAAAGCCTACGAGCAGTACTTC
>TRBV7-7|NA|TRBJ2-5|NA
CASSPGGQAQETQYF
TGTGCTAGCAGCCCCGGGGGGCAGGCACAAGAGACCCAGTACTTC
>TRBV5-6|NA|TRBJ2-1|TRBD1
CASSLKGGVIHEQFF
TGTGCCAGCAGCTTGAAAGGGGGCGTAATCCATGAGCAGTTCTTC
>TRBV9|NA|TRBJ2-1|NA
CASSVDPMVRVSYNEQFF
TGTGCCAGCAGCGTAGATCCCATGGTTCGGGTCTCCTACAATGAGCAGTTCTTC
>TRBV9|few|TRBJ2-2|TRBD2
CASSVSSRGVGELFF
TGTGCCAGCAGCGTGTCCTCCCGGGGGGTCGGGGAGCTGTTTTTT
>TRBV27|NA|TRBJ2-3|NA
CATSTLSTDTQYF
TGTGCCACTTCGACACTTAGCACAGATACGCAGTATTTT
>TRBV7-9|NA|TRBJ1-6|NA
CASTVGGQYNSPLHF
TGTGCCAGCACCGTCGGAGGACAGTATAATTCACCCCTCCACTTT
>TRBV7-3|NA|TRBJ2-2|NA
CASSPFQGGNTGELFF
TGTGCCAGCAGCCCATTTCAGGGGGGGAACACCGGGGAGCTGTTTTTT
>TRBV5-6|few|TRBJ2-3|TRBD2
CASSFAGRGSTDTQYF
TGTGCCAGCAGCTTCGCAGGGAGGGGTAGCACAGATACGCAGTATTTT
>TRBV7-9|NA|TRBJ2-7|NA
CASSLTESYEQYF
TGTGCCAGCAGCCTCACAGAGTCCTACGAGCAGTACTTC
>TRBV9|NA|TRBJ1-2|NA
CASSVGLRGYTF
TGTGCCAGCAGCGTTGGGCTTCGTGGCTACACCTTC
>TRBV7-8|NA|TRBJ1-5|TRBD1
CASSLVAGGGQPQHF
TGTGCCAGCAGCTTAGTAGCAGGGGGTGGTCAGCCCCAGCATTTT
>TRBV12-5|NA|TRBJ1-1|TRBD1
CASAKSTGTNTEAFF
TGTGCTAGTGCCAAATCGACAGGGACGAACACTGAAGCTTTCTTT